Given below is one T cell receptor beta chain in context. This CDR3 has 13 amino acids. Germline values: CDR1 MNHEY, CDR2 SVGAGI. Trimming took 0 bases from V and 11 from J, leaving 13 bases between them. The data were taken from a study of cytomegalovirus exposure and HLA in healthy donors. The PCR had 60 Vbeta and 13 Jbeta primers. This table comes from immunoSEQ multiplex PCR, and its TCRdb copy is limited to in-frame clones, with some not included. The sample has approximately 170,000 clones, 79% seen once. The sequencing sample was made of PBMCs. The receptor was derived from a woman aged 45-59 years in good health and CMV-seronegative. The chain couples TRBV6-5 to TRBJ1-2; maybe TRBD1 (5 bases). CDR3 loop: CASSYSPGLGYTF. In nucleotides, the CDR3 is TGTGCCAGCAGTTACTCGCCAGGGCTAGGGTACACCTTC.